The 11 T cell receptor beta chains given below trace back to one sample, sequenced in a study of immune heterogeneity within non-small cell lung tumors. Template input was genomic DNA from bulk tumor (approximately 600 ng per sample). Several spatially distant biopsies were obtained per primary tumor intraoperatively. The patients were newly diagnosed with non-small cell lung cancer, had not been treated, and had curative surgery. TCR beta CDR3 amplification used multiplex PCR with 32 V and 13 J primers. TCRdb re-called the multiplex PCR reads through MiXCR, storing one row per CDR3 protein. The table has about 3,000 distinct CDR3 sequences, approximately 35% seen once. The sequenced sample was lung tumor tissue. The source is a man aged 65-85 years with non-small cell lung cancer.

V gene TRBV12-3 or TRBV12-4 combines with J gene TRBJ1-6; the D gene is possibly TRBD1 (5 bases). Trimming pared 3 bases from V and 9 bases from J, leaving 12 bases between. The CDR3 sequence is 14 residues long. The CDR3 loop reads CASSLGRGTSPLHF. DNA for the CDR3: TGTGCCAGCAGTTTGGGGAGGGGTACTTCACCCCTCCACTTT.

CDR3 amino acids: CASSLFSDRAFNEQFF. The DNA for the CDR3 is TGTGCCAGCAGTTTATTCTCGGACAGGGCCTTTAATGAGCAGTTCTTC. V is TRBV28 and J is TRBJ2-1; 8 nucleotides agree with TRBD1. Germline CDR1 reads MDHEN; CDR2 reads SYDVKM. The CDR3 sequence is 16 residues long. V was clipped by 1 base and J by 7 bases; unmatched bases: 9.

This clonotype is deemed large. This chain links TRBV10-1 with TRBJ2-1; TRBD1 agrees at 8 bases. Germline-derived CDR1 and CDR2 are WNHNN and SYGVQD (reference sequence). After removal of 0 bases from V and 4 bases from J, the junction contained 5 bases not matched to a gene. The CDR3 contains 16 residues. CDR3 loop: CASSESGQGRYNEQFF. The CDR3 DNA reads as TGCGCCAGCAGTGAGTCCGGACAGGGCAGGTACAATGAGCAGTTCTTC.

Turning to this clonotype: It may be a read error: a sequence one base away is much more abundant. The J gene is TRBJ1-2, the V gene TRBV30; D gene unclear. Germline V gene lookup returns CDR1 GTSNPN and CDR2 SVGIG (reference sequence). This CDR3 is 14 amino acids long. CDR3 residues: CAWSVTSGADGYIF. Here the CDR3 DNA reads TGTGCCTGGAGTGTAACCTCCGGAGCGGATGGCTACATCTTC.

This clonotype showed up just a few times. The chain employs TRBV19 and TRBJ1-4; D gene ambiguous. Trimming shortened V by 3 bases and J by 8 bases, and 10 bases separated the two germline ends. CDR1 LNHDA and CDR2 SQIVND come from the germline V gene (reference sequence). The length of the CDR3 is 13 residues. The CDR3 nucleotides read TGTGCCAGTAGTATGGGCGGAGGAGAAAAACTGTTTTTT. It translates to CASSMGGGEKLFF.

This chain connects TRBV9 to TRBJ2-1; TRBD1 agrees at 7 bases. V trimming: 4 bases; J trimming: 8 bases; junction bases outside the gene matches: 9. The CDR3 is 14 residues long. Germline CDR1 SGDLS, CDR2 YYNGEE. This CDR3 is CASSPADRSHEQFF. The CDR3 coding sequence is TGTGCCAGCAGCCCCGCGGACAGGAGCCATGAGCAGTTCTTC.

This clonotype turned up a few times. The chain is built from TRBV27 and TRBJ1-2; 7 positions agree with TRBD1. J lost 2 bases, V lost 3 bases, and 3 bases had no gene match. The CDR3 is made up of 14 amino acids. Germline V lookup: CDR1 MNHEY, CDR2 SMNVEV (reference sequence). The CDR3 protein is CASSFRTGNYGYTF. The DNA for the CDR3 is TGTGCCAGCAGTTTCCGGACAGGAAACTATGGCTACACCTTC.

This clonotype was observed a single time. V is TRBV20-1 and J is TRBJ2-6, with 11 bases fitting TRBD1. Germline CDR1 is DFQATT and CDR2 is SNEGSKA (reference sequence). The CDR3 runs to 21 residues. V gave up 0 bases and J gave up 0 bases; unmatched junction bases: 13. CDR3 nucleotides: TGCAGTGCTAGAGATTATATAGGGGACAGGGGGTCCCTCTCTGGGGCCAACGTCCTGACTTTC. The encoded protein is CSARDYIGDRGSLSGANVLTF.

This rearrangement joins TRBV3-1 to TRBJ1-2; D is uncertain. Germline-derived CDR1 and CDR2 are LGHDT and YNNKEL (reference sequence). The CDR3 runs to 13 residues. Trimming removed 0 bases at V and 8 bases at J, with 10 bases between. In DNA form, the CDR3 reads TGTGCCAGCAGCCAAGACGCGGGGAACGGCTACACCTTC. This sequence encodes CASSQDAGNGYTF.

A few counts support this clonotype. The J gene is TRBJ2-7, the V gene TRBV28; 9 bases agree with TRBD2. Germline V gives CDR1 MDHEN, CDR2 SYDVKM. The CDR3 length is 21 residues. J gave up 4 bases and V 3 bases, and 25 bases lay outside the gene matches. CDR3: CASSFESGRTPSGRLSYEQYF. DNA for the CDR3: TGTGCCAGCAGTTTTGAGTCAGGAAGAACGCCGAGCGGGAGGTTGTCTTACGAGCAGTACTTC.

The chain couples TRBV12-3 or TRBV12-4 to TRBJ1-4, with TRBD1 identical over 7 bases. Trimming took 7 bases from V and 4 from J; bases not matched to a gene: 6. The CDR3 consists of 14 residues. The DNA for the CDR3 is TGTGCCAGCACCCTACAGGGGATTAATGAAAAACTGTTTTTT. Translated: CASTLQGINEKLFF.